These 23 T cell receptor beta chains were sequenced from one sample in a study of blood T cell repertoires in COVID-19. The repertoire was sequenced with immunoSEQ multiplex PCR; TCRdb's copy has only in-frame clones and lacks some. The sample records about 150,000 clones, around 89% being singletons. Sequencing used peripheral blood. These receptors were obtained from a man between 50 and 59 years old who had recovered from COVID-19.

V is TRBV14 and J is TRBJ2-3; D ambiguous. Per the germline V gene, CDR1 is SGHDN and CDR2 is FVKESK. Deletions cut 5 bases from V and 9 bases from J, with 9 bases between. The CDR3 consists of 11 residues. CDR3 region: CASSATVTQYF. As DNA, the CDR3 is TGTGCCAGCAGCGCTACGGTCACGCAGTATTTT.

The rearrangement uses TRBV7-9 and TRBJ1-4; D unresolved. The V end was cut by 1 base, the J end by 6 bases, with 9 bases between. The CDR3 totals 14 residues. Germline-derived CDR1 and CDR2 are SEHNR and FQNEAQ (reference sequence). DNA of the CDR3: TGTGCCAGCAGCTTAGGTCAGGAGGATGAAAAACTGTTTTTT. It codes for CASSLGQEDEKLFF.

The chain employs TRBV5-1 and TRBJ2-7; 7 positions match TRBD1. Trimming at V came to 3 bases and at J to 2 bases, leaving 5 bases not matched to a gene. In germline, CDR1 is SGHRS, CDR2 YFSETQ. CDR3 length: 14 amino acids. CDR3 in amino acids: CASSSTGDPYEQYF. CDR3 nucleotide sequence: TGCGCCAGCAGCTCTACAGGGGACCCCTACGAGCAGTACTTC. Combining the CDR3 with reference TRBV5-1 and TRBJ2-7 gives the whole variable domain KAGVTQTPRYLIKTRGQQVTLSCSPISGHRSVSWYQQTPGQGLQFLFEYFSETQRNKGNFPGRFSGRQFSNSRSEMNVSTLELGDSALYLCASSSTGDPYEQYFGPGTRLTVT.

The chain recombines TRBV6-5 with TRBJ1-3; D is possibly TRBD1 (5 bases). The V end was cut by 6 bases, the J end by 0 bases, with 12 bases between. The CDR3 contains 15 residues. Per germline, CDR1 MNHEY and CDR2 SVGAGI. The CDR3 is CASSRRGGSGNTIYF. The CDR3 DNA reads as TGTGCCAGCAGCCGTCGGGGGGGCTCTGGAAACACCATATATTTT.

The chain links TRBV6-5 to TRBJ1-4, with 8 bases lining up with TRBD1. V lost 0 bases and J lost 10; bases outside the gene matches: 10. CDR3 length equals 16 residues. Germline-derived CDR1 and CDR2 are MNHEY and SVGAGI. The CDR3 DNA follows: TGTGCCAGCAGTTACTCGCCCGGACAGGGACGAGGAAAACTGTTTTTT. It codes for CASSYSPGQGRGKLFF.

The chain uses TRBV6-5 and TRBJ2-7; 9 bases are a match to TRBD1. The V and J ends lost 7 bases and 3 bases, in that order; junction bases with no gene match: 4. The CDR3 length is 13 residues. The germline gives CDR1 MNHEY, CDR2 SVGAGI. CDR3 protein: CASNRDRVYEQYF. The CDR3 nucleotides are TGTGCCAGCAACCGGGACAGGGTCTACGAGCAGTACTTC.

The V and J genes are TRBV9 and TRBJ1-2, with 10 bases identical to TRBD1. Germline lookup yields CDR1 SGDLS and CDR2 YYNGEE. Trimming took 2 bases from V and 0 from J; bases not matched to a gene: 4. This CDR3 is 16 amino acids long. As DNA, the CDR3 is TGTGCCAGCAGCGTGGGGGACAGGGGAGCTAACTATGGCTACACCTTC. Its protein is CASSVGDRGANYGYTF. Combining the CDR3 with reference TRBV9 and TRBJ1-2 gives the whole variable domain DSGVTQTPKHLITATGQRVTLRCSPRSGDLSVYWYQQSLDQGLQFLIQYYNGEERAKGNILERFSAQQFPDLHSELNLSSLELGDSALYFCASSVGDRGANYGYTFGSGTRLTVV.

V gene TRBV6-5 combines with J gene TRBJ1-1; D is unresolved. Germline loops: CDR1 MNHEY, CDR2 SVGAGI. V was cut by 5 bases and J by 5 bases, with 15 bases left in between. The CDR3 totals 14 residues. Here the CDR3 reads CASSPGPGGTEAFF. The CDR3 nucleotides read TGTGCCAGCAGTCCGGGTCCTGGAGGGACTGAAGCTTTCTTT.

The chain uses TRBV6-5 and TRBJ2-2, with D possibly being TRBD1 (6 bases). V lost 2 bases and J lost 8, with 15 bases in between. CDR1 is MNHEY and CDR2 is SVGAGI in the germline V gene. The CDR3 is 15 residues long. This CDR3 reads CASSYTGTRQGELFF. The CDR3 DNA reads TGTGCCAGCAGTTACACGGGGACAAGGCAAGGGGAGCTGTTTTTT.

This clone was counted between two and nine times. The J gene is TRBJ1-1, the V gene TRBV28; 9 nucleotides match TRBD1. The CDR3 totals 13 residues. V gave up 9 bases and J gave up 4 bases; unmatched junction bases: 6. The V gene's germline CDR1 is MDHEN and CDR2 SYDVKM. This CDR3 reads CASSLTGGTEAFF. The CDR3 region has the DNA TGTGCCAGTTCATTGACAGGGGGCACTGAAGCTTTCTTT.

This chain links TRBV6-5 with TRBJ2-6; D may be TRBD1 (6 bases). Germline CDR1 reads MNHEY; CDR2 reads SVGAGI. This CDR3 comprises 16 residues. Trimming removed 2 bases from V and 0 bases from J, with 8 bases in between. The CDR3 bases are TGTGCCAGCAGTTACCGGACAGTCTCTGGGGCCAACGTCCTGACTTTC. Translated: CASSYRTVSGANVLTF.

The V gene is TRBV6-6, the J gene TRBJ2-3, with D possibly being TRBD2 (7 bases). Germline CDR1 is MNHNY and CDR2 is SVGAGI (reference sequence). The CDR3 loop spans 16 amino acids. V dropped 0 bases and J dropped 6 bases, with 16 bases sitting between them. The CDR3 DNA sequence: TGTGCCAGCAGTTACTCGCGGGGGCGGGGCGCCGATACGCAGTATTTT. Protein: CASSYSRGRGADTQYF.

The rearrangement links TRBV4-1 to TRBJ2-7, with TRBD1 identical over 9 bases. Germline assignment: CDR1 MGHRA and CDR2 YSYEKL. The CDR3 spans 14 residues. V shed 5 bases, J shed 1 base, and the junction held 3 bases outside the gene matches. This CDR3 reads CASSLGQGSYEQYF. The CDR3 DNA follows: TGCGCCAGCAGCTTGGGACAGGGATCCTACGAGCAGTACTTC.

The chain uses TRBV2 and TRBJ2-2; 10 nucleotides agree with TRBD2. V lost 6 bases, J lost 0 bases, and 7 bases stayed unmatched. The germline V gene has CDR1 SNHLY and CDR2 FYNNEI. The CDR3 has 17 residues. DNA for the CDR3: TGTGCCAGCAGGAATAGCGGGGGGCTATCGAACACCGGGGAGCTGTTTTTT. It translates to CASRNSGGLSNTGELFF. Using reference TRBV2 and TRBJ2-2 for the parts outside the CDR3, the full variable domain is EPEVTQTPSHQVTQMGQEVILRCVPISNHLYFYWYRQILGQKVEFLVSFYNNEISEKSEIFDDQFSVERPDGSNFTLKIRSTKLEDSAMYFCASRNSGGLSNTGELFFGEGSRLTVL.

This clone was counted a few times. The genes are TRBV4-3 and TRBJ1-2; D might be TRBD1 (5 bases). This CDR3 has 15 residues. Germline values: CDR1 LGHNA, CDR2 YSLEER. V lost 0 bases to trimming and J lost 4 bases, with 12 bases between them. CDR3 sequence: CASSQDIAQVYGYTF. DNA for the CDR3: TGCGCCAGCAGCCAAGATATAGCACAGGTCTATGGCTACACCTTC.

The V gene is TRBV9, the J gene TRBJ2-5; 7 bases are a match to TRBD2. The CDR3 length is 15 residues. Trimming took 2 bases from V and 5 from J; bases not matched to a gene: 9. CDR1 SGDLS and CDR2 YYNGEE come from the germline V gene. CDR3 coding DNA: TGTGCCAGCAGCGTCAGGGAGGGAACGGGGGAGACCCAGTACTTC. Amino acid sequence: CASSVREGTGETQYF.

The rearrangement uses TRBV5-1 and TRBJ2-1; 7 bases map to TRBD2. V was clipped by 0 bases and J by 2 bases; unmatched bases: 2. This CDR3 spans 15 amino acids. Germline V lookup: CDR1 SGHRS, CDR2 YFSETQ. The CDR3 loop is CASSLGEGPYNEQFF. The CDR3 nucleotides are TGCGCCAGCAGCTTGGGGGAGGGACCCTACAATGAGCAGTTCTTC.

The chain joins TRBV6-5 to TRBJ1-5; perhaps TRBD1 as D (6 bases). The CDR3 is 15 amino acids. Trimming took off 4 bases at V and 2 bases at J, with 12 bases between the two ends. Per germline, CDR1 MNHEY and CDR2 SVGAGI. This chain's CDR3 is CASSSQGSGNQPQHF. The CDR3 DNA reads as TGTGCCAGCAGTTCACAGGGTTCGGGCAATCAGCCCCAGCATTTT.

The chain is built from TRBV11-2 and TRBJ1-3; possible D gene TRBD1, 6 bases. The CDR3 spans 13 residues. CDR1 and CDR2 from the germline V gene are SGHAT and FQNNGV. Deletions cut 6 bases from V and 4 bases from J, with 10 bases between. This chain's CDR3 is CASRQGAGNTIYF. CDR3 coding DNA: TGTGCCAGCAGACAGGGAGCCGGAAACACCATATATTTT. Combining the CDR3 with reference TRBV11-2 and TRBJ1-3 gives the whole variable domain EAGVAQSPRYKIIEKRQSVAFWCNPISGHATLYWYQQILGQGPKLLIQFQNNGVVDDSQLPKDRFSAERLKGVDSTLKIQPAKLEDSAVYLCASRQGAGNTIYFGEGSWLTVV.

The chain links TRBV11-3 to TRBJ2-2, with D tentatively TRBD1 (6 bases). The V end lost 1 base, the J end lost 3 bases, and 12 bases lay between the germline ends. Germline V lookup: CDR1 SGHNT, CDR2 YENEEA. This CDR3 region has 16 residues. Here the CDR3 reads CASSLGQASHTGELFF. CDR3 nucleotides: TGTGCCAGCAGCTTAGGACAGGCCAGCCACACCGGGGAGCTGTTTTTT. The whole variable domain, filled in from reference TRBV11-3 and TRBJ2-2, reads EAGVVQSPRYKIIEKKQPVAFWCNPISGHNTLYWYLQNLGQGPELLIRYENEEAVDDSQLPKDRFSAERLKGVDSTLKIQPAELGDSAVYLCASSLGQASHTGELFFGEGSRLTVL.

The chain is built from TRBV18 and TRBJ2-5, with D hard to call. The CDR3 runs 12 residues. V lost 2 bases and J lost 5, with 6 bases in between. Germline CDR1 is KGHSH and CDR2 is LQKENI. The CDR3 spells CASSPNEETQYF. CDR3 sequence (DNA): TGTGCCAGCTCACCAAATGAGGAGACCCAGTACTTC.

The genes are TRBV7-9 and TRBJ2-2; D is undetermined. Trimming stripped 0 bases from V and 1 base from J, with 6 bases between. CDR1 and CDR2 (germline): SEHNR, FQNEAQ (reference sequence). CDR3 length equals 15 residues. The CDR3 reads CASSLAVENTGELFF. The CDR3 coding sequence is TGTGCCAGCAGCTTAGCGGTAGAGAACACCGGGGAGCTGTTTTTT.

The chain is built from TRBV19 and TRBJ1-2; maybe TRBD1 (5 bases). Trimming removed 7 bases at V and 8 bases at J, with 14 bases between. Germline V gene data show CDR1 as LNHDA and CDR2 as SQIVND (reference sequence). This CDR3 comprises 12 residues. The CDR3 sequence: CASKLRGDGYTF. The CDR3 nucleotides are TGTGCCAGTAAACTTCGGGGGGACGGCTACACCTTC.